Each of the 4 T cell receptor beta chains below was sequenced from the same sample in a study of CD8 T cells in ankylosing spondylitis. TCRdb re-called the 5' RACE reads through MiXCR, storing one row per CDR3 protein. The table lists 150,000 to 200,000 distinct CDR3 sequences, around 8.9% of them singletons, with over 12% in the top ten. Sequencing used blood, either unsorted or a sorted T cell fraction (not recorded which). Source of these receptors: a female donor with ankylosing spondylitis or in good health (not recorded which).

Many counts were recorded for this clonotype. CDR3 loop: CASSPTGKGRNYGYTF. CDR3 bases: TGTGCCAGCAGCCCGACGGGAAAGGGGAGAAACTATGGCTACACCTTC. The rearrangement links TRBV7-9 to TRBJ1-2, with D tentatively TRBD1 (5 bases). Germline assignment: CDR1 SEHNR and CDR2 FQNEAQ (reference sequence). The CDR3 loop spans 16 amino acids. Between the trimmed V and J ends, which lost 5 bases and 2 bases, there was a span of 18 bases.

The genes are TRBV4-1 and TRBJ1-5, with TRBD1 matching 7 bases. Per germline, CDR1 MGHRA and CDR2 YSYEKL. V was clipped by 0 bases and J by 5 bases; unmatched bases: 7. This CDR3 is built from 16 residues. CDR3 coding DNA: TGCGCCAGCAGCCAAGATCCGGGGGACAGCCATCAGCCCCAGCATTTT. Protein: CASSQDPGDSHQPQHF.

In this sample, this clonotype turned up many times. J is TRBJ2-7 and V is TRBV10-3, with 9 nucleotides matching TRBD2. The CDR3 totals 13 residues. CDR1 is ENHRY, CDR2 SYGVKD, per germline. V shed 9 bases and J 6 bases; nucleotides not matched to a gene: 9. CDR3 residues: CAIFDLAGSEQYF. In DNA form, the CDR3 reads TGTGCCATTTTTGACCTAGCGGGAAGCGAGCAGTACTTC.

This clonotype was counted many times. CDR3 in amino acids: CSARGTRRGNEQFF. DNA of the CDR3: TGCAGTGCTAGAGGGACTAGAAGAGGGAATGAGCAGTTCTTC. This rearrangement joins TRBV20-1 to TRBJ2-1; TRBD2 matches 7 bases. The V segment lost 1 base and the J segment 7 bases; nucleotides outside the gene matches: 7. Germline-derived CDR1 and CDR2 are DFQATT and SNEGSKA (reference sequence). This CDR3 comprises 14 residues.